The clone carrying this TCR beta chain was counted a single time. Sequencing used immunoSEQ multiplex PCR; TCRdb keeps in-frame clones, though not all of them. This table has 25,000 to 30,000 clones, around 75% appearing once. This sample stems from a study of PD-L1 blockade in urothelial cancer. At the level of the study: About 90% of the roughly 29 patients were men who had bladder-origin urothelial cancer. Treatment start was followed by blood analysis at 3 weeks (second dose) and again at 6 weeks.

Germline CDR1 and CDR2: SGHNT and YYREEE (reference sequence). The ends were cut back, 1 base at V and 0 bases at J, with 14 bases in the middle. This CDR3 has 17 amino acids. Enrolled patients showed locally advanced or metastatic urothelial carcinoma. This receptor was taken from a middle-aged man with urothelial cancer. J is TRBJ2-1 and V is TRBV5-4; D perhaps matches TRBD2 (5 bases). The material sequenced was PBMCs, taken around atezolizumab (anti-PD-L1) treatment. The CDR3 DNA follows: TGTGCCAGCAGCTTGTACGGCGGGTCGACCTCCTACAATGAGCAGTTCTTC. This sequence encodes CASSLYGGSTSYNEQFF.